One and the same sample provided the 27 T cell receptor beta chains below, sequenced in a study of cytomegalovirus exposure and HLA in healthy donors. The PCR used 60 Vbeta and 13 Jbeta primers. Using immunoSEQ multiplex PCR, the repertoire was profiled, and TCRdb retains in-frame clones only, with some absent. This repertoire shows more than 95,000 clones, 10% found once; its top ten account for approximately 6.1%. The specimen was PBMCs. These receptors all stem from a man aged 35-49 years in good health and CMV-seropositive.

This chain uses TRBV28 with TRBJ2-1, with TRBD1 matching 7 bases. From germline, CDR1 is MDHEN and CDR2 SYDVKM. J was trimmed by 7 bases and V by 7 bases; bases with no gene match: 13. The CDR3 is made up of 15 amino acids. This chain's CDR3 is CASTHSAQGRNEQFF. The CDR3 nucleotides read TGTGCCAGCACCCATTCGGCACAGGGGCGGAATGAGCAGTTCTTC.

This clone was observed a handful of times. The CDR3 bases are TGTGCCAGCAGCCCCCTGGGGGCGGGAGAGGGGGTAACCGGGGAGCTGTTTTTT. It translates to CASSPLGAGEGVTGELFF. J is TRBJ2-2 and V is TRBV4-2, with D possibly matching TRBD2 (7 bases). CDR1 and CDR2 from the germline V gene are LGHNA and YNFKEQ. CDR3 length equals 18 residues. Trimming removed 4 bases at V and 5 bases at J, with 23 bases between.

V is TRBV19 and J is TRBJ2-5, with D tentatively TRBD2 (5 bases). Trimming shortened V by 8 bases and J by 4 bases, and 14 bases separated the two germline ends. Germline V gene lookup returns CDR1 LNHDA and CDR2 SQIVND (reference sequence). There are 13 residues in the CDR3. The CDR3 sequence is CASRPGVRETQYF. The CDR3 DNA reads TGTGCCAGTCGCCCCGGGGTACGAGAGACCCAGTACTTC.

This clone appeared a few times. The V gene is TRBV7-9, the J gene TRBJ2-7, with a weak D call TRBD2 (5 bases). V lost 5 bases to trimming and J lost 2 bases, with 13 bases between them. The CDR3 runs 14 residues. Germline CDR1 SEHNR, CDR2 FQNEAQ (reference sequence). The DNA of the CDR3 is TGTGCCAGCAGCGGAGGTCTGTTCCCCTACGAGCAGTACTTC. Amino acid sequence: CASSGGLFPYEQYF.

This clone was observed a few times. The chain is built from TRBV7-3 and TRBJ2-2; a weak D match, TRBD2 (5 bases). This CDR3 has 14 residues. Per germline, CDR1 SGHTA and CDR2 FQGTGA. V lost 2 bases, J lost 6 bases, and 10 bases lay in between. The CDR3 sequence is CASSLYQDSGELFF. The CDR3 region has the DNA TGTGCCAGCAGCTTATATCAGGACTCCGGGGAGCTGTTTTTT.

This clone was detected only a few times. This sequence joins TRBV7-2 and TRBJ2-7; the D gene is possibly TRBD1 (5 bases). CDR3 length: 14 amino acids. The germline V gene has CDR1 SGHTA and CDR2 FQGNSA. With 0 bases removed from V and 2 bases from J, the gap between germline ends came to 8 bases. The CDR3: CASSLAQGTYEQYF. DNA for the CDR3: TGTGCCAGCAGCTTAGCTCAGGGAACCTACGAGCAGTACTTC.

The chain has TRBV5-4 and TRBJ1-1, with D perhaps TRBD1 (6 bases). Trimming shortened V by 2 bases and J by 2 bases, and 13 bases separated the two germline ends. The germline CDR1 and CDR2 sequences are SGHNT and YYREEE (reference sequence). The CDR3 has 15 residues. This CDR3 is CASSFTGKDNTEAFF. The CDR3 nucleotides are TGTGCCAGCAGCTTTACAGGGAAAGACAACACTGAAGCTTTCTTT.

This clone was seen a few times. V gene TRBV2 combines with J gene TRBJ2-7; D unresolved. The CDR3 spans 10 residues. The V gene's germline CDR1 is SNHLY and CDR2 FYNNEI. V lost 4 bases to trimming and J lost 4 bases, with 2 bases between them. For the CDR3, the DNA is TGTGCCAGCAGTGTATACGAGCAGTACTTC. It is translated as CASSVYEQYF. Combining the CDR3 with reference TRBV2 and TRBJ2-7 gives the whole variable domain EPEVTQTPSHQVTQMGQEVILRCVPISNHLYFYWYRQILGQKVEFLVSFYNNEISEKSEIFDDQFSVERPDGSNFTLKIRSTKLEDSAMYFCASSVYEQYFGPGTRLTVT.

This clone was observed a few times. The chain has TRBV7-3 and TRBJ2-7, with 12 bases identical to TRBD2. Germline-derived CDR1 and CDR2 are SGHTA and FQGTGA. V lost 5 bases and J lost 2; bases outside the gene matches: 22. The CDR3 has 21 amino acids. CDR3 sequence reads: CASSIVRTAIFLAGGTYEQYF. The CDR3 nucleotides are TGTGCCAGCAGCATCGTTCGGACAGCAATTTTTCTAGCGGGAGGGACCTACGAGCAGTACTTC. Complete variable domain (other parts from reference TRBV7-3 and TRBJ2-7): GAGVSQTPSNKVTEKGKYVELRCDPISGHTALYWYRQSLGQGPEFLIYFQGTGAADDSGLPNDRFFAVRPEGSVSTLKIQRTERGDSAVYLCASSIVRTAIFLAGGTYEQYFGPGTRLTVT.

V is TRBV19 and J is TRBJ1-5; D possibly corresponds to TRBD1 (6 bases). The CDR3 length is 13 residues. V lost 11 bases and J 5 bases, leaving 16 bases between the germline ends. Germline assignment: CDR1 LNHDA and CDR2 SQIVND (reference sequence). This chain's CDR3 is CASRDRLDQPQHF. CDR3 sequence (DNA): TGTGCCTCCAGAGACAGGTTGGATCAGCCCCAGCATTTT. The full variable domain, rest sourced from reference TRBV19 and TRBJ1-5, is DGGITQSPKYLFRKEGQNVTLSCEQNLNHDAMYWYRQDPGQGLRLIYYSQIVNDFQKGDIAEGYSVSREKKESFPLTVTSAQKNPTAFYLCASRDRLDQPQHFGDGTRLSIL.

Turning to this clone: A junction end diverges from the germline sequence, so it may reflect a read error. The chain combines TRBV29-1 with TRBJ2-1; 10 bases agree with TRBD2. Germline CDR1 reads SQVTM; CDR2 reads ANQGSEA. The CDR3 has 13 residues. DNA for the CDR3: TGCAGCGTTAGATTAGCGGGAGGCCGTGAGGAGTTCTTC. Translating gives CSVRLAGGREEFF.

This clone was detected only a few times. The V gene is TRBV28, the J gene TRBJ1-4, with a possible D match to TRBD1 (6 bases). The CDR3 extends over 13 amino acids. V was shortened by 6 bases and J by 5 bases, with 10 bases between the two germline ends. Germline assignment: CDR1 MDHEN and CDR2 SYDVKM. CDR3 sequence (DNA): TGTGCCAGCAGGACAGGACCGAATGAAAAACTGTTTTTT. Residues: CASRTGPNEKLFF.

The chain links TRBV6-5 to TRBJ1-2; D not resolved. Germline-derived CDR1 and CDR2 are MNHEY and SVGAGI. The germline V and J ends were trimmed by 1 base and 3 bases, with 12 bases remaining between them. There are 15 residues in the CDR3. CDR3 sequence (DNA): TGTGCCAGCAGTTACTACCCGGAGGGCGACTATGGCTACACCTTC. It codes for CASSYYPEGDYGYTF.

The genes are TRBV2 and TRBJ1-4; 9 bases map to TRBD1. The CDR3 loop spans 14 amino acids. The germline CDR1 and CDR2 sequences are SNHLY and FYNNEI. The junction had 5 bases not matched to a gene; V was cut back by 5 bases and J by 7 bases. The CDR3 reads CASSSTGGAEKLFF. The CDR3 region has the DNA TGTGCCAGCAGTTCGACAGGGGGTGCTGAAAAACTGTTTTTT.

This chain joins TRBV15 and TRBJ1-2, with 9 bases fitting TRBD1. Germline V gene lookup returns CDR1 LNHNV and CDR2 YYDKDF (reference sequence). The CDR3 extends over 13 amino acids. V lost 3 bases and J lost 6; bases outside the gene matches: 2. The CDR3 region has the DNA TGTGCCACCAGCAGGGGACAGGGTCATGGCTACACCTTC. This gives the protein CATSRGQGHGYTF.

V and J are TRBV11-1 and TRBJ2-7; TRBD2 matches at 8 bases. Germline CDR1 and CDR2: SGHAT and FQDESV (reference sequence). V lost 6 bases and J lost 6; bases outside the gene matches: 22. CDR3 length: 18 amino acids. The CDR3 DNA reads as TGTGCCAGCAGTCCCGGGACTAGGCGACTTCTGGAGCAAGGCGAGCAGTACTTC. Translated: CASSPGTRRLLEQGEQYF.

A few counts support this clone. The V gene is TRBV9, the J gene TRBJ2-3, with 8 bases that match TRBD1. Germline V gene data show CDR1 as SGDLS and CDR2 as YYNGEE. With 0 bases clipped from V and 5 bases from J, the junction kept 2 bases outside the gene matches. The CDR3 is 14 amino acids. The CDR3 sequence: CASSVGGQGDTQYF. CDR3 nucleotides: TGTGCCAGCAGCGTAGGCGGACAGGGAGATACGCAGTATTTT.

This clone showed up just a few times. This chain links TRBV6-1 with TRBJ1-1; no clear D gene. Trimming stripped 2 bases from V and 0 bases from J, with 4 bases between. Germline V gene sequence: CDR1 MNHNS, CDR2 SASEGT. CDR3 size: 13 residues. The CDR3 DNA is TGTGCCAGCAGTGAACTTGTGAACACTGAAGCTTTCTTT. It codes for CASSELVNTEAFF.

The chain combines TRBV9 with TRBJ2-7; D is unclear. The CDR3 totals 14 residues. V was cut by 4 bases and J by 5 bases, with 16 bases left in between. CDR1 SGDLS and CDR2 YYNGEE come from the germline V gene. For the CDR3, the DNA is TGTGCCAGCAGCCCTGAGGTCTCACCCCACGAGCAGTACTTC. Its protein is CASSPEVSPHEQYF.

This clone was observed a few times. The chain joins TRBV15 to TRBJ1-1; 7 positions agree with TRBD1. Germline CDR1 LNHNV, CDR2 YYDKDF (reference sequence). V lost 5 bases and J lost 5; bases outside the gene matches: 14. The CDR3 is 16 amino acids. The CDR3 sequence: CATSRKSKGARTEAFF. The CDR3 DNA follows: TGTGCCACCAGCCGCAAATCGAAGGGGGCGAGAACTGAAGCTTTCTTT.

In this sample, this clone turned up a few times. This chain connects TRBV7-9 to TRBJ2-7, with D possibly being TRBD2 (5 bases). The CDR3 length is 16 residues. CDR1 is SEHNR, CDR2 FQNEAQ, per germline (reference sequence). V was shortened by 1 base and J by 0 bases, with 13 bases between the two germline ends. The CDR3 nucleotides are TGTGCCAGCAGCTTAGGAGGGCCCTATAGCTCCTACGAGCAGTACTTC. Its protein is CASSLGGPYSSYEQYF.

This clone appeared many times. The CDR3: CASSFGPGGVGDTQYF. In DNA form, the CDR3 reads TGTGCCAGCAGCTTTGGTCCGGGAGGTGTTGGAGATACGCAGTATTTT. This chain connects TRBV5-6 to TRBJ2-3; 7 nucleotides agree with TRBD2. Germline V CDR1 and CDR2: SGHDT, YYEEEE. CDR3 size: 16 residues. With V trimmed by 2 bases and J by 5 bases, 11 bases remained unmatched.

In this sample, this clone turned up many times. The V gene is TRBV14, the J gene TRBJ1-2; D is ambiguous. Germline-derived CDR1 and CDR2 are SGHDN and FVKESK. The V end was cut by 0 bases, the J end by 8 bases, with 19 bases between. There are 16 residues in the CDR3. Here the CDR3 reads CASSQEAGRILRGYTF. CDR3 sequence (DNA): TGTGCCAGCAGCCAAGAGGCCGGCAGGATCTTGCGAGGCTACACCTTC. Full variable domain (missing parts from reference TRBV14 and TRBJ1-2): EAGVTQFPSHSVIEKGQTVTLRCDPISGHDNLYWYRRVMGKEIKFLLHFVKESKQDESGMPNNRFLAERTGGTYSTLKVQPAELEDSGVYFCASSQEAGRILRGYTFGSGTRLTVV.

This clone occurred a few times. As DNA, the CDR3 is TGTGCCAGCAGTCCGAAAAACAGGGTCAATGAGCAGTTCTTC. As protein: CASSPKNRVNEQFF. The chain is built from TRBV6-5 and TRBJ2-1, with D possibly being TRBD1 (6 bases). The CDR3 sequence is 14 residues long. Per germline, CDR1 MNHEY and CDR2 SVGAGI. Deletions cut 5 bases from V and 6 bases from J, with 14 bases between.

The chain combines TRBV19 with TRBJ1-5, with 12 nucleotides matching TRBD1. This CDR3 has 19 amino acids. V trimming: 1 base; J trimming: 4 bases; junction bases outside the gene matches: 11. CDR1 is LNHDA and CDR2 is SQIVND in the germline V gene (reference sequence). The CDR3 region has the DNA TGTGCCAGTAGTATAGCCTGGGACAGGGGGCTTCTAGCAAATCAGCCCCAGCATTTT. Protein product: CASSIAWDRGLLANQPQHF.

V gene TRBV5-1 combines with J gene TRBJ1-1; TRBD1 aligns across 9 bases. Trimming cost V 3 bases and J 3 bases; bases outside gene matches: 9. CDR1 SGHRS and CDR2 YFSETQ come from the germline V gene. This CDR3 is 16 amino acids long. CDR3 sequence: CASSWRQGVRYTEAFF. As DNA, the CDR3 is TGCGCCAGCAGCTGGCGACAGGGGGTGAGATACACTGAAGCTTTCTTT. The full variable domain, in which reference TRBV5-1 and TRBJ1-1 provide the parts outside the CDR3, is KAGVTQTPRYLIKTRGQQVTLSCSPISGHRSVSWYQQTPGQGLQFLFEYFSETQRNKGNFPGRFSGRQFSNSRSEMNVSTLELGDSALYLCASSWRQGVRYTEAFFGQGTRLTVV.

Only a few counts were recorded for this clone. The chain couples TRBV19 to TRBJ1-5; the D is unclear. Per germline, CDR1 LNHDA and CDR2 SQIVND (reference sequence). CDR3 length: 16 residues. Trimming cost V 1 base and J 2 bases, with 12 bases left between them. The CDR3 spells CASSIVFGVGNQPQHF. The CDR3 DNA is TGTGCCAGTAGTATAGTTTTCGGGGTCGGCAATCAGCCCCAGCATTTT.